Each of the 23 T cell receptor beta chains below was sequenced from the same sample in a study of blood T cells in healthy people across ages. A J-beta primer mix and a sample-barcoded 5' primer were used in a second PCR of roughly 6 to 11 cycles. In TCRdb, the 5' RACE reads were re-called with MiXCR into one record per CDR3 protein. The sample holds about 800,000 distinct CDR3 sequences, 55% to 75% seen once. Specimen: blood. Source of these receptors: a man aged 30 to 39 in good health.

J is TRBJ2-4 and V is TRBV3-1, with D possibly being TRBD1 (5 bases). Trimming took 3 bases from V and 3 from J, leaving 12 bases between them. The CDR3 covers 15 residues. Germline CDR1 and CDR2: LGHDT and YNNKEL (reference sequence). The CDR3 reads CASSHPGSRKNIQYF. In nucleotides, the CDR3 is TGTGCCAGCAGCCACCCAGGGTCTCGCAAAAACATTCAGTACTTC.

This sequence joins TRBV3-1 and TRBJ1-2; D gene ambiguous. This CDR3 spans 17 amino acids. Per germline, CDR1 LGHDT and CDR2 YNNKEL (reference sequence). V lost 3 bases and J lost 7, with 24 bases in between. Written as DNA, the CDR3 is TGTGCCAGCAGCCACCGGGTTCCTCTCCAAGTCCGCTGTGGCTACACCTTC. Encoded protein: CASSHRVPLQVRCGYTF.

The J gene is TRBJ2-6, the V gene TRBV18; D is perhaps TRBD2 (5 bases). With 6 bases removed from V and 9 bases from J, the gap between germline ends came to 15 bases. The CDR3 length is 14 residues. Germline-derived CDR1 and CDR2 are KGHSH and LQKENI. The CDR3 DNA follows: TGTGCCAGCTCCCCGGGAACTGGGCTCAACGTCCTGACTTTC. This codes for CASSPGTGLNVLTF.

V and J are TRBV4-3 and TRBJ2-3; 14 positions match TRBD2. J gave up 6 bases and V 4 bases, and 6 bases lay outside the gene matches. The CDR3 length is 16 residues. CDR1 and CDR2 from the germline V gene are LGHNA and YSLEER. The CDR3 protein is CASSPGTSGSYDTQYF. In DNA, the CDR3 is TGCGCCAGCAGCCCTGGGACTAGCGGGAGTTATGATACGCAGTATTTT.

The CDR3 reads CASSLLRPGGFKNIQYF. For the CDR3, the DNA is TGTGCCAGCAGTTTACTTCGTCCAGGGGGTTTCAAAAACATTCAGTACTTC. This rearrangement joins TRBV28 to TRBJ2-4, with 7 bases lining up with TRBD1. Germline values: CDR1 MDHEN, CDR2 SYDVKM. CDR3 length equals 17 residues. Trimming at V came to 2 bases and at J to 3 bases, leaving 10 bases not matched to a gene. Together with reference TRBV28 and TRBJ2-4, the CDR3 gives the full variable domain: DVKVTQSSRYLVKRTGEKVFLECVQDMDHENMFWYRQDPGLGLRLIYFSYDVKMKEKGDIPEGYSVSREKKERFSLILESASTNQTSMYLCASSLLRPGGFKNIQYFGAGTRLSVL.

The chain employs TRBV5-1 and TRBJ2-3, with a possible D match to TRBD2 (6 bases). The CDR3 has 16 amino acids. Trimming pared 0 bases from V and 4 bases from J, leaving 15 bases between. Looked up from germline, CDR1 is SGHRS and CDR2 is YFSETQ. This CDR3 reads CASSLDGRRGADTQYF. CDR3 nucleotide sequence: TGCGCCAGCAGCTTGGATGGCAGGAGGGGAGCAGATACGCAGTATTTT.

This clonotype has only a few counts. The V and J genes are TRBV5-6 and TRBJ2-3; 8 positions match TRBD2. The CDR3 loop spans 15 amino acids. Per germline, CDR1 SGHDT and CDR2 YYEEEE. V lost 1 base, J lost 1 base, and 2 bases stayed unmatched. The CDR3 DNA follows: TGTGCCAGCAGCTTGATTAGCGGGGGCACAGATACGCAGTATTTT. It is translated as CASSLISGGTDTQYF.

The chain is built from TRBV3-1 and TRBJ1-1; D perhaps matches TRBD1 (5 bases). The CDR3 spans 14 residues. With 0 bases removed from V and 4 bases from J, the gap between germline ends came to 9 bases. Per the germline V gene, CDR1 is LGHDT and CDR2 is YNNKEL (reference sequence). This CDR3 reads CASSQDWDGTEAFF. DNA for the CDR3: TGTGCCAGCAGCCAAGATTGGGACGGCACTGAAGCTTTCTTT.

In this sample, this clonotype turned up a few times. The J gene is TRBJ2-4, the V gene TRBV12-3 or TRBV12-4, with D possibly being TRBD1 or TRBD2 (7 bases each). This CDR3 has 16 amino acids. V was pared by 4 bases and J by 11 bases, with 24 bases between. The CDR3 DNA reads TGTGCCAGCAGTTCCAGGGGGGGACTTACAAAAAGCTTTCAGTACTTC. This translates into CASSSRGGLTKSFQYF.

The DNA for the CDR3 is TGTGCCACCAGTATGGGCGAAGAGCAGTTCTTC. Translating gives CATSMGEEQFF. V gene TRBV24-1 combines with J gene TRBJ2-1; D gene unclear. Trimming shortened V by 6 bases and J by 10 bases, and 9 bases separated the two germline ends. Per the germline V gene, CDR1 is KGHDR and CDR2 is SFDVKD. The CDR3 loop spans 11 amino acids.

V gene TRBV9 combines with J gene TRBJ2-1, with TRBD1 as a possible D gene (6 bases). Trimming left V 4 bases short and J 6 bases short, with 17 bases between. Per the germline V gene, CDR1 is SGDLS and CDR2 is YYNGEE. This CDR3 is built from 15 residues. The CDR3 is CASSPIGVGANEQFF. The CDR3 bases are TGTGCCAGCAGCCCCATCGGGGTGGGGGCCAATGAGCAGTTCTTC.

This clonotype was recorded a few times. This chain joins TRBV27 and TRBJ1-1, with 7 bases that match TRBD1. CDR3 length: 13 amino acids. The germline CDR1 and CDR2 sequences are MNHEY and SMNVEV (reference sequence). J was trimmed by 4 bases and V by 6 bases; bases with no gene match: 5. This CDR3 reads CASRDRASTEAFF. CDR3 DNA: TGTGCCAGCAGAGACAGGGCTAGCACTGAAGCTTTCTTT.

This chain uses TRBV30 with TRBJ1-6; TRBD1 might be the D (6 bases). Trimming removed 4 bases from V and 9 bases from J, with 16 bases in between. Germline CDR1 GTSNPN, CDR2 SVGIG (reference sequence). The CDR3 has 14 amino acids. CDR3 DNA sequence: TGTGCCTGGACCGGTGGCAGGGGAAGTTCACCCCTCCACTTT. This sequence encodes CAWTGGRGSSPLHF.

The genes are TRBV5-1 and TRBJ2-5; 12 bases fit TRBD2. CDR3 length equals 16 residues. Germline CDR1 and CDR2: SGHRS and YFSETQ. V lost 4 bases to trimming and J lost 4 bases; unmatched junction nucleotides: 8. CDR3 sequence: CASSPMTSGSGETQYF. The CDR3 DNA sequence: TGCGCCAGCAGCCCGATGACTAGCGGGAGTGGAGAGACCCAGTACTTC.

The V gene is TRBV5-1, the J gene TRBJ1-4; tentative D call: TRBD1 (5 bases). The CDR3 consists of 15 residues. V was shortened by 5 bases and J by 4 bases, with 15 bases between the two germline ends. Germline lookup yields CDR1 SGHRS and CDR2 YFSETQ. In DNA, the CDR3 is TGCGCCAGCAGTTCCGACGGGAGGGGTAATGAAAAACTGTTTTTT. Its translation: CASSSDGRGNEKLFF.

This chain links TRBV7-2 with TRBJ2-3, with D perhaps being TRBD1 or TRBD2 (5 bases each). The germline CDR1 and CDR2 sequences are SGHTA and FQGNSA. V shed 5 bases and J shed 2 bases, with 23 bases lying between them. The CDR3 covers 18 residues. The CDR3 reads CASSPGSNYEGYTDTQYF. CDR3 sequence (DNA): TGTGCCAGCAGCCCGGGGTCGAATTATGAGGGGTACACAGATACGCAGTATTTT. The full variable domain, its missing parts supplied by reference TRBV7-2 and TRBJ2-3, is GAGVSQSPSNKVTEKGKDVELRCDPISGHTALYWYRQSLGQGLEFLIYFQGNSAPDKSGLPSDRFSAERTGGSVSTLTIQRTQQEDSAVYLCASSPGSNYEGYTDTQYFGPGTRLTVL.

This clonotype was counted a single time. The V gene is TRBV7-2, the J gene TRBJ2-7; 12 positions agree with TRBD1. The germline CDR1 and CDR2 sequences are SGHTA and FQGNSA. This CDR3 has 16 amino acids. V dropped 5 bases and J dropped 6; count of bases not matched to a gene: 11. CDR3 sequence reads: CASSRIQGTGGVEQYF. CDR3 in DNA: TGTGCCAGCAGCCGTATACAAGGGACAGGGGGCGTCGAGCAGTACTTC.

The CDR3: CASSLVLVGQPQHF. As DNA, the CDR3 is TGTGCCAGCAGTTTAGTTCTTGTAGGTCAGCCCCAGCATTTT. This chain links TRBV12-3 or TRBV12-4 with TRBJ1-5; D is undetermined. This CDR3 comprises 14 residues. The V end lost 1 base, the J end lost 6 bases, and 10 bases lay between the germline ends.

The V call is TRBV6-5, the J call TRBJ2-1, with a weak D call TRBD2 (5 bases). The CDR3 has 14 residues. The germline V gene has CDR1 MNHEY and CDR2 SVGAGI. Trimming cost V 7 bases and J 4 bases, with 14 bases left between them. The CDR3 sequence: CASTEAPSYNEQFF. The CDR3, as DNA: TGTGCCAGCACGGAGGCCCCGTCTTACAATGAGCAGTTCTTC.

The chain has TRBV4-3 and TRBJ2-7, with D tentatively TRBD1 (6 bases). Germline lookup yields CDR1 LGHNA and CDR2 YSLEER. V dropped 1 base and J dropped 2 bases, with 9 bases sitting between them. This CDR3 is 14 amino acids long. CDR3 sequence (DNA): TGCGCCAGCAGCCAAGTAAGGACAGCCTACGAGCAGTACTTC. Translation gives CASSQVRTAYEQYF.

CDR3 loop: CASSFRRHPRLETQYF. CDR3 sequence (DNA): TGTGCCAGCAGTTTTCGACGACACCCGCGTTTAGAGACCCAGTACTTC. V gene TRBV28 combines with J gene TRBJ2-7; no clear D gene. The J call may be mistaken, given a closer DNA end match to TRBJ2-5. The germline V gene has CDR1 MDHEN and CDR2 SYDVKM. The CDR3 sequence is 16 residues long.

The V call is TRBV20-1, the J call TRBJ1-2, with no clear D. CDR3 length equals 13 residues. Per germline, CDR1 DFQATT and CDR2 SNEGSKA (reference sequence). V gave up 6 bases and J gave up 8 bases, with 19 bases separating them. The CDR3 here is CSAALSHEDGYTF. The CDR3 bases are TGCAGTGCAGCGTTGTCGCATGAAGACGGCTACACCTTC.

To note about this clonotype: One end of the junction fails to match germline, which may point to a read error. The chain links TRBV6-2 or TRBV6-3 to TRBJ2-1; 9 bases align to TRBD2. The CDR3 contains 17 residues. Germline V gene lookup returns CDR1 MNHEY and CDR2 SVGEGT. In DNA form, the CDR3 reads TGTGCCAGCAGTTACTCGGGTTTAGCGGGAGTTTACAATGGGCAGTTCTTC. The encoded protein is CASSYSGLAGVYNGQFF.